This TCR beta chain was profiled in a study of T cell repertoires in cytomegalovirus infection. Study in general: A matching HLA type, together with CMV infection, was signaled by public TCR beta signatures.

TCRdb used MiXCR to reprocess the reads, holding one entry per CDR3 protein. The top ten hold approximately 15% of the sample, which has about 300,000 distinct CDR3 sequences, 25% seen once. Comments on this clonotype: Its matching antigen is unknown.

Germline CDR1 GTSNPN, CDR2 SVGIG (reference sequence). V lost 3 bases to trimming and J lost 5 bases; unmatched junction nucleotides: 3. The CDR3 has 13 amino acids. Study observations and caveats: Dominating the ex vivo response were HLA-C-restricted CMV-specific TCR beta clonotypes. The study identified carriers of CMV plus the relevant HLA from cumulative public TCR beta family frequency.

This TCR was recovered from a human donor in good health (CMV status not recorded). Some clones in this sample may be carry-over from other donors' samples. Material: PBMCs. The rearrangement joins TRBV30 to TRBJ2-1; TRBD2 matches at 8 bases. CDR3 sequence (DNA): TGTGCCTGGAGGGGTAGCGGGGACAATGAGCAGTTCTTC. Translation gives CAWRGSGDNEQFF.